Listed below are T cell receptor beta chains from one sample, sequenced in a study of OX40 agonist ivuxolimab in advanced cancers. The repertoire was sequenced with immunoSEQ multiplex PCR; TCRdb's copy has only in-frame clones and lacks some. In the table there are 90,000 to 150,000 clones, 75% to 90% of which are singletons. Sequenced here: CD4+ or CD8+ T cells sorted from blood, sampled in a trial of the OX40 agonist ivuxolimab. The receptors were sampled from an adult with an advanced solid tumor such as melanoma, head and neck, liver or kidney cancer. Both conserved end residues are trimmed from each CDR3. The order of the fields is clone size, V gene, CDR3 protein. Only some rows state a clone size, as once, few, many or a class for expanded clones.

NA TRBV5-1 ASSLVRTANTGELF
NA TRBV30 AWRGRTLKSREQF
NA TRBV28 ASSLAGETQY
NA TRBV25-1 ASSLSGSGNTIY
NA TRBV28 ASSPTGTGFFGANVLT
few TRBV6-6 ASRPSAGGYGYT
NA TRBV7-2 ASSFTLDRGAGGYT
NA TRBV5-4 ASNPGGTNEKLF
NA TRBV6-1 ASRRGQGTSTEAF
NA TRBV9 ASSVTFTNSPLH
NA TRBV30 ASSSGETQY
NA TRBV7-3 ASSPGQGINEQF
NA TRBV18 ASSPPATRDNEQF
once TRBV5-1 ASTRAGLAGTDTQY
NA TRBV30 AWQRHNEKLF
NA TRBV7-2 ASSRGGTGNQPQH
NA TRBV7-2 ASSLSYHNEQF
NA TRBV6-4 ASSVETSGSFNEQF
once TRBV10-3 AISERGTGTPNSPLH
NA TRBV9 ASSVDENQPQH